This T cell receptor (beta chain) was identified in a study of cytomegalovirus exposure and HLA in healthy donors. A multiplex PCR was run with 60 Vbeta primers and 13 Jbeta primers. Some clones are missing from TCRdb's copy, which holds only in-frame ones; the method was immunoSEQ multiplex PCR. Found here are about 140,000 clones, roughly 65% of them singletons; the top ten hold 1.6%. This clone was seen more than once but under ten times. This CDR3 is built from 13 residues. Losses at the gene ends were 4 bases for V and 4 bases for J; bases not matched to a gene: 4. CDR1 SGDLS and CDR2 YYNGEE come from the germline V gene.

This clonotype was obtained from a woman between 25 and 40 years old in good health and CMV-seronegative. The sample was PBMCs. This chain uses TRBV9 with TRBJ1-2, with 7 bases that match TRBD1. The CDR3 DNA is TGTGCCAGCAGCCCCAGACAGGGCTATGGCTACACCTTC. Its protein product is CASSPRQGYGYTF.